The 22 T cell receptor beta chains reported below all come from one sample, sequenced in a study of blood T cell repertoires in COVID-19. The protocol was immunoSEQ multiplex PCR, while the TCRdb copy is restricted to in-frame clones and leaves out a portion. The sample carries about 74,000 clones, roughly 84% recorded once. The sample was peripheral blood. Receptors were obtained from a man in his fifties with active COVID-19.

The CDR3 coding sequence is TGCGCCAGTTTTGGGGAGTATGGCTACACCTTC. This encodes CASFGEYGYTF. The rearrangement joins TRBV5-1 to TRBJ1-2; the D is unclear. The CDR3 length is 11 residues. Germline V gives CDR1 SGHRS, CDR2 YFSETQ. V was shortened by 8 bases and J by 5 bases, with 10 bases between the two germline ends.

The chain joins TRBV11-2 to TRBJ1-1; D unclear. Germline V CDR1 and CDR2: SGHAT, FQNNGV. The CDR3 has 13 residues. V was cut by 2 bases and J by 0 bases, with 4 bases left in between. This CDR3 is CASSLSVNTEAFF. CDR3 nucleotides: TGTGCCAGCAGCTTATCAGTGAACACTGAAGCTTTCTTT.

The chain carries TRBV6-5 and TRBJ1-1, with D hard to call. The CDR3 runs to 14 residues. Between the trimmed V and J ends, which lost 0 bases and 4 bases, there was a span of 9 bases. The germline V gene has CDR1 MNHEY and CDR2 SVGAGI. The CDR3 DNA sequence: TGTGCCAGCAGTTACTCGTCCCTGGCCACTGAAGCTTTCTTT. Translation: CASSYSSLATEAFF.

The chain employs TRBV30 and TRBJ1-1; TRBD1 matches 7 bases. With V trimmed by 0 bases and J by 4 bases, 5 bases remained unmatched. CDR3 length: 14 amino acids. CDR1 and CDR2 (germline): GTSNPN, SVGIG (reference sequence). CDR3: CAWSVLRGSTEAFF. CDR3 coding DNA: TGTGCCTGGAGTGTACTCAGGGGGTCCACTGAAGCTTTCTTT.

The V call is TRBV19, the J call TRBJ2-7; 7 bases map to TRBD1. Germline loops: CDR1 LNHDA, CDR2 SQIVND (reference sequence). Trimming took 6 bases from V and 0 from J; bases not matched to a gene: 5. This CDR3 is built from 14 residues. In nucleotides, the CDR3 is TGTGCCAGTAGCCCCACAGGGGCCTCCTACGAGCAGTACTTC. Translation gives CASSPTGASYEQYF.

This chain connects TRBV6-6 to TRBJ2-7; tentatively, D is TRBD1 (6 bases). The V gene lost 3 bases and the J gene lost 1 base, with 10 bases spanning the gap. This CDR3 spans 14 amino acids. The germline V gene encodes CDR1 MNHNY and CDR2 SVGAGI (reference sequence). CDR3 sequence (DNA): TGTGCCAGCAGTTATAAGACAGGTTCCTACGAGCAGTACTTC. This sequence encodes CASSYKTGSYEQYF.

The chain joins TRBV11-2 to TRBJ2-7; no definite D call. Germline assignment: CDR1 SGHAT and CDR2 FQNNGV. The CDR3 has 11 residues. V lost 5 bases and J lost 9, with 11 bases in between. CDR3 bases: TGTGCCAGCAGCCCCAGTTCTCCGCAGTACTTC. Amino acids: CASSPSSPQYF.

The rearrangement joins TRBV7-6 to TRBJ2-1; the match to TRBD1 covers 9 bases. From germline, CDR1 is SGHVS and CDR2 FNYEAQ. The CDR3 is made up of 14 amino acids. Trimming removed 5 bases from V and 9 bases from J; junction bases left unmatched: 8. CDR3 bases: TGTGCCAGCAGCCCACTTGGGACAGGGTTTGAGCAGTTCTTC. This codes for CASSPLGTGFEQFF.

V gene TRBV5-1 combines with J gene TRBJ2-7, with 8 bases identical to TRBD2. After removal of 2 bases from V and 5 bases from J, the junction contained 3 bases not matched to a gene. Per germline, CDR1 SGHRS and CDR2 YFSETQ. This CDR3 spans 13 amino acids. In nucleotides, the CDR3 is TGCGCCAGCAGCTTAGGTAGCGGGGACGAGCAGTACTTC. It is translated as CASSLGSGDEQYF. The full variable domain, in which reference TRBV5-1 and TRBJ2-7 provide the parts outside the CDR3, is KAGVTQTPRYLIKTRGQQVTLSCSPISGHRSVSWYQQTPGQGLQFLFEYFSETQRNKGNFPGRFSGRQFSNSRSEMNVSTLELGDSALYLCASSLGSGDEQYFGPGTRLTVT.

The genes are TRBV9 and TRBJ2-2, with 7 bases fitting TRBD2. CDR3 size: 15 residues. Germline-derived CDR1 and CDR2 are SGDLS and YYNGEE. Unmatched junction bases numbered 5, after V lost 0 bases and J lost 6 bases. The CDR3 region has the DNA TGTGCCAGCAGCGTAGATCCTAGCGGAGCCGGGGAGCTGTTTTTT. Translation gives CASSVDPSGAGELFF.

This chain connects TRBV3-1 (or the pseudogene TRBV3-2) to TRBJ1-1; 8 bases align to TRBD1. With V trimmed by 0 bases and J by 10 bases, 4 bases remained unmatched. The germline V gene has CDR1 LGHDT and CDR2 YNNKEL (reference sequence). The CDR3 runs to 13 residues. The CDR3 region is CASSQDGQGRAFF. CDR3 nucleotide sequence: TGTGCCAGCAGCCAAGACGGACAGGGACGAGCTTTCTTT.

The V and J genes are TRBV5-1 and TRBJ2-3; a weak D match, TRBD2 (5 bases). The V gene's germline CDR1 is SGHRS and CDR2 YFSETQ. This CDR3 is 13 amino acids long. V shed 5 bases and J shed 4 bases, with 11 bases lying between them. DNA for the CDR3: TGCGCCAGCAGTAGTGGGAGACCAGATACGCAGTATTTT. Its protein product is CASSSGRPDTQYF.

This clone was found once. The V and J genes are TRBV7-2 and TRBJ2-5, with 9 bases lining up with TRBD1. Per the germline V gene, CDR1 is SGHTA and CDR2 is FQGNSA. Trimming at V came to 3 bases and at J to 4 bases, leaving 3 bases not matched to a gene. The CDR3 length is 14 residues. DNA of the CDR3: TGTGCCAGCAGCTTTAGGGACAGGGTAGAGACCCAGTACTTC. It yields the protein CASSFRDRVETQYF.

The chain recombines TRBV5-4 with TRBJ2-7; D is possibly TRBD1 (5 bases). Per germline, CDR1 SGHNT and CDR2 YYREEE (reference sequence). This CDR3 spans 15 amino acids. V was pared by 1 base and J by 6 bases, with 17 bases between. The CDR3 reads CASSLRGGRQTEQYF. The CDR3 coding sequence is TGTGCCAGCAGCTTGCGCGGTGGACGACAGACCGAGCAGTACTTC.

The CDR3: CASSQSPAGDEQYF. CDR3 nucleotides: TGCGCCAGCAGCCAATCGCCAGCCGGAGACGAGCAGTACTTC. This chain connects TRBV4-1 to TRBJ2-7, with D uncertain. Germline V gene sequence: CDR1 MGHRA, CDR2 YSYEKL. The CDR3 has 14 residues. V was cut by 2 bases and J by 5 bases, with 13 bases left in between.

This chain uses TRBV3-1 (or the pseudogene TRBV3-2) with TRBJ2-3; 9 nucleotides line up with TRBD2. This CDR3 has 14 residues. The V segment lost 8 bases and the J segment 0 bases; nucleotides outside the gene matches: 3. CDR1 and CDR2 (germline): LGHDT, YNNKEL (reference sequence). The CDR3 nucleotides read TGTGCCAGCCGGGGACTAGCAAGCACAGATACGCAGTATTTT. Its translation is CASRGLASTDTQYF.

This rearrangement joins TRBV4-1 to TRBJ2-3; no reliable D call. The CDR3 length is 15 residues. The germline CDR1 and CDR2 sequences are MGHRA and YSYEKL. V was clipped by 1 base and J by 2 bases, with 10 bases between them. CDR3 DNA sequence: TGCGCCAGCAGCCAAGGGCCGGGTCCCACAGATACGCAGTATTTT. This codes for CASSQGPGPTDTQYF.

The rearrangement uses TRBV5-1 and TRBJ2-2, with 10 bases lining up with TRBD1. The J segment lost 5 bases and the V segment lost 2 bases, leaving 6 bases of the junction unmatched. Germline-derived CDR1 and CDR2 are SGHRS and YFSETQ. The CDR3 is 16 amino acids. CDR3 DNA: TGCGCCAGCAGCTTCCCCGGGACAGGGGAGACCGGGGAGCTGTTTTTT. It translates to CASSFPGTGETGELFF.

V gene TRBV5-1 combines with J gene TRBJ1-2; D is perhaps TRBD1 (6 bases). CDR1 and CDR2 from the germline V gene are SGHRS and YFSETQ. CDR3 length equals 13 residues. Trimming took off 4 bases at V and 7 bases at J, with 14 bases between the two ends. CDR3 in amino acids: CASSPGQLGGYTF. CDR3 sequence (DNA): TGCGCCAGCAGCCCCGGACAGTTGGGTGGCTACACCTTC. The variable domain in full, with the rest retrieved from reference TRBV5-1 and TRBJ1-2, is KAGVTQTPRYLIKTRGQQVTLSCSPISGHRSVSWYQQTPGQGLQFLFEYFSETQRNKGNFPGRFSGRQFSNSRSEMNVSTLELGDSALYLCASSPGQLGGYTFGSGTRLTVV.

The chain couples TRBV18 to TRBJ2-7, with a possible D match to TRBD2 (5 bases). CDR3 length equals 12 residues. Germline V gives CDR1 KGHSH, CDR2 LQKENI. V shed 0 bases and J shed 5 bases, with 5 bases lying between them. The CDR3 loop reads CASSPPRDEQYF. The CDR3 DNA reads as TGTGCCAGCTCACCACCGAGGGACGAGCAGTACTTC.

This CDR3 reads CASSAGGGFENIQYF. The CDR3 nucleotides read TGTGCCAGTAGTGCCGGGGGGGGATTTGAAAACATTCAGTACTTC. The chain couples TRBV19 to TRBJ2-4, with TRBD2 identical over 8 bases. Germline values: CDR1 LNHDA, CDR2 SQIVND (reference sequence). The trim removed 5 bases at V and 5 bases at J, leaving 8 bases unmatched. The CDR3 runs 15 residues. Full variable domain (outside the CDR3, taken from reference TRBV19 and TRBJ2-4): DGGITQSPKYLFRKEGQNVTLSCEQNLNHDAMYWYRQDPGQGLRLIYYSQIVNDFQKGDIAEGYSVSREKKESFPLTVTSAQKNPTAFYLCASSAGGGFENIQYFGAGTRLSVL.

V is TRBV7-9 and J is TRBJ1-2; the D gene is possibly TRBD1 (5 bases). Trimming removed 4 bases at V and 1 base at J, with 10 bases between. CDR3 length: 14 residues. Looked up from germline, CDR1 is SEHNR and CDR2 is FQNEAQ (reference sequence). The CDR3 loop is CASSSHQGNYGYTF. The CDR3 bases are TGTGCCAGCAGCTCCCACCAGGGTAACTATGGCTACACCTTC.